Following are 25 T cell receptor beta chains from one sample sequenced in a study of blood T cell repertoires in COVID-19. Method: immunoSEQ multiplex PCR; TCRdb's copy keeps in-frame clones and lacks some. The sample contains more than 110,000 clones, about 88% of which appear only once. Sequencing used peripheral blood. The receptors originated from a man over 45 with active or convalescent COVID-19.

V is TRBV7-2 and J is TRBJ1-1; the D is unclear. Germline CDR1 is SGHTA and CDR2 is FQGNSA. Trimming cost V 0 bases and J 0 bases, with 11 bases left between them. The CDR3 is made up of 16 amino acids. CDR3 region: CASSLAPTQLNTEAFF. The CDR3 DNA follows: TGTGCCAGCAGCTTAGCCCCGACACAGTTGAACACTGAAGCTTTCTTT.

The V and J genes are TRBV11-2 and TRBJ2-3; D might be TRBD1 (6 bases). Looked up from germline, CDR1 is SGHAT and CDR2 is FQNNGV. The germline V and J ends were trimmed by 5 bases and 1 base, with 16 bases remaining between them. The CDR3 is 16 residues long. In DNA form, the CDR3 reads TGTGCCAGCAGCCGGCTAGGTGGGGGCGGCACAGATACGCAGTATTTT. Translating it yields CASSRLGGGGTDTQYF.

V is TRBV12-3 or TRBV12-4 and J is TRBJ1-2, with TRBD1 matching over 10 bases. V gave up 3 bases and J gave up 8 bases; unmatched junction bases: 3. There are 13 residues in the CDR3. The CDR3 here is CASSFGTGEGYTF. In DNA, the CDR3 is TGTGCCAGCAGTTTTGGGACAGGGGAAGGCTACACCTTC.

The genes are TRBV7-3 and TRBJ1-2; no clear D gene. The germline CDR1 and CDR2 sequences are SGHTA and FQGTGA. The V end was cut by 3 bases, the J end by 6 bases, with 11 bases between. The CDR3 has 13 amino acids. CDR3 nucleotide sequence: TGTGCCAGCAGCTTCAGCGCCGGGGATGGCTACACCTTC. Its protein product is CASSFSAGDGYTF.

CDR3 amino acids: CASSPPGDPGGYGYTF. The CDR3 DNA sequence: TGTGCCAGCTCACCACCGGGGGACCCAGGGGGCTATGGCTACACCTTC. This chain uses TRBV18 with TRBJ1-2; 7 bases line up with TRBD1. Germline loops: CDR1 KGHSH, CDR2 LQKENI. The CDR3 has 16 residues. V was pared by 0 bases and J by 4 bases, with 8 bases of the junction left unmatched.

The rearrangement links TRBV9 to TRBJ2-1; 12 bases agree with TRBD2. The J segment lost 9 bases and the V segment lost 0 bases, leaving 10 bases of the junction unmatched. CDR1 is SGDLS, CDR2 YYNGEE, per germline. CDR3 size: 17 residues. The CDR3, as DNA: TGTGCCAGCAGCGTAGTTGAAACAGCTAGCGGGAGGGGTGAGCAGTTCTTC. This translates into CASSVVETASGRGEQFF. Full variable domain (rest looked up from reference TRBV9 and TRBJ2-1): DSGVTQTPKHLITATGQRVTLRCSPRSGDLSVYWYQQSLDQGLQFLIQYYNGEERAKGNILERFSAQQFPDLHSELNLSSLELGDSALYFCASSVVETASGRGEQFFGPGTRLTVL.

This chain uses TRBV9 with TRBJ2-7, with TRBD2 matching 11 bases. CDR1 is SGDLS, CDR2 YYNGEE, per germline. Trimming took 0 bases from V and 2 from J; bases not matched to a gene: 10. The CDR3 totals 18 residues. The CDR3 loop reads CASSVATAGTSGPYEQYF. CDR3 nucleotides: TGTGCCAGCAGCGTAGCTACGGCAGGGACTAGCGGCCCCTACGAGCAGTACTTC.

The chain uses TRBV2 and TRBJ2-5; D may be TRBD2 (6 bases). V was trimmed by 5 bases and J by 5 bases, leaving 15 bases between them. This CDR3 region has 14 residues. CDR1 is SNHLY, CDR2 FYNNEI, per germline. In nucleotides, the CDR3 is TGTGCCAGCAGTTTCCTAGCGTCTGGGGAGACCCAGTACTTC. This sequence encodes CASSFLASGETQYF.

V and J are TRBV5-6 and TRBJ2-1, with 13 nucleotides matching TRBD2. Losses at the gene ends were 4 bases for V and 7 bases for J; bases not matched to a gene: 5. In germline, CDR1 is SGHDT, CDR2 YYEEEE. This CDR3 comprises 15 residues. CDR3 loop: CASSTGLAGVNEQFF. CDR3 DNA: TGTGCCAGCAGCACCGGACTAGCGGGAGTTAATGAGCAGTTCTTC.

This clone was observed a single time. The rearrangement uses TRBV7-8 and TRBJ2-3; tentative D call: TRBD2 (5 bases). The CDR3 totals 14 residues. Trimming left V 5 bases short and J 2 bases short, with 11 bases between. Germline V gene lookup returns CDR1 SGHVS and CDR2 FQNEAQ. The CDR3 region has the DNA TGTGCCAGCAGCCAGAGCGGAACCACAGATACGCAGTATTTT. This translates into CASSQSGTTDTQYF.

The chain has TRBV7-8 and TRBJ2-7, with 12 bases identical to TRBD2. CDR1 is SGHVS, CDR2 FQNEAQ, per germline. CDR3 length: 18 amino acids. The ends lost 0 bases at V and 2 bases at J; junction bases unmatched: 8. CDR3 DNA: TGTGCCAGCAGCTTAGCGGCTAGCGGGAGGGCGAAAACCTACGAGCAGTACTTC. Translated, it gives CASSLAASGRAKTYEQYF.

Here the CDR3 reads CASSQGRRGIGEKLFF. CDR3 sequence (DNA): TGTGCCAGCAGCCAAGGCCGTCGGGGGATCGGTGAAAAACTGTTTTTT. This chain links TRBV3-1 (or the pseudogene TRBV3-2) with TRBJ1-4; TRBD1 might be the D (5 bases). Germline V gives CDR1 LGHDT, CDR2 YNNKEL (reference sequence). V lost 1 base, J lost 7 bases, and 16 bases lay in between. The CDR3 length is 16 residues.

The rearrangement joins TRBV7-8 to TRBJ1-1; the match to TRBD1 covers 7 bases. The CDR3 is 16 amino acids. Germline CDR1 SGHVS, CDR2 FQNEAQ. J gave up 1 base and V 5 bases, and 10 bases lay outside the gene matches. CDR3 nucleotides: TGTGCCAGCAGCGAAACTTGGGACAGAACGAACACTGAAGCTTTCTTT. This gives the protein CASSETWDRTNTEAFF.

The V call is TRBV28, the J call TRBJ1-5; weak D call: TRBD1 (6 bases). This CDR3 comprises 15 residues. Germline V gene lookup returns CDR1 MDHEN and CDR2 SYDVKM. V lost 6 bases, J lost 0 bases, and 12 bases lay in between. The CDR3 sequence: CASRRTVNSNQPQHF. As DNA, the CDR3 is TGTGCCAGCAGGCGGACAGTTAATAGCAATCAGCCCCAGCATTTT.

As concerns this clone: One end of the junction varies from germline; a read error may be responsible. The chain employs TRBV7-7 and TRBJ2-3; 16 nucleotides line up with TRBD2. This CDR3 comprises 16 residues. CDR1 and CDR2 from the germline V gene are SSHAT and FNYEAQ (reference sequence). The CDR3 loop reads CASSVGLAGGTDTQYF. The CDR3 region has the DNA TGTGCTAGCAGCGTGGGACTAGCGGGAGGGACAGATACGCAGTATTTT.

The chain uses TRBV4-1 and TRBJ1-1; D unclear. The CDR3 spans 15 residues. V was clipped by 1 base and J by 3 bases, with 12 bases between them. In germline, CDR1 is MGHRA, CDR2 YSYEKL. In DNA form, the CDR3 reads TGCGCCAGCAGCCAAGTGCGCGTCGGTTACACTGAAGCTTTCTTT. Encoded protein: CASSQVRVGYTEAFF.

Only one count was recorded for this clone. The chain recombines TRBV5-1 with TRBJ2-7; 7 bases map to TRBD1. The CDR3 runs to 14 residues. The J segment lost 3 bases and the V segment lost 3 bases, leaving 6 bases of the junction unmatched. The V gene's germline CDR1 is SGHRS and CDR2 YFSETQ. The CDR3 region is CASSSGQVGYEQYF. The CDR3 DNA reads as TGCGCCAGCAGCTCCGGACAGGTGGGCTACGAGCAGTACTTC.

The chain carries TRBV28 and TRBJ1-1; maybe TRBD1 (5 bases). The CDR3 length is 16 residues. CDR1 is MDHEN and CDR2 is SYDVKM in the germline V gene. V lost 2 bases and J 1 base, leaving 14 bases between the germline ends. This chain's CDR3 is CASSLPMGGKNTEAFF. The CDR3 nucleotides are TGTGCCAGCAGTTTACCAATGGGGGGTAAGAACACTGAAGCTTTCTTT.

This clone was observed a single time. The V gene is TRBV5-4, the J gene TRBJ2-1, with TRBD2 identical over 12 bases. The CDR3 sequence is 17 residues long. The germline V gene encodes CDR1 SGHNT and CDR2 YYREEE (reference sequence). V lost 0 bases and J lost 8; bases outside the gene matches: 9. The CDR3 DNA reads as TGTGCCAGCAGCTTGGTTAGGCTAGCGGGAGGGCCCCATGAGCAGTTCTTC. Amino acid sequence: CASSLVRLAGGPHEQFF.

The V and J genes are TRBV3-1 (or the pseudogene TRBV3-2) and TRBJ2-7; D is uncertain. Germline V gives CDR1 LGHDT, CDR2 YNNKEL (reference sequence). CDR3 size: 14 residues. The V end was cut by 2 bases, the J end by 7 bases, with 15 bases between. The CDR3 DNA is TGTGCCAGCAGCCAAAGAGCAACTAATGGGGAGCAGTACTTC. This sequence encodes CASSQRATNGEQYF.

This rearrangement joins TRBV11-2 to TRBJ1-1, with a weak D call TRBD1 (5 bases). Trimming stripped 4 bases from V and 7 bases from J, with 19 bases between. This CDR3 comprises 15 residues. Per germline, CDR1 SGHAT and CDR2 FQNNGV. Here the CDR3 reads CASSSGGWDVGEAFF. CDR3 DNA: TGTGCCAGCAGCTCCGGGGGGTGGGACGTAGGTGAAGCTTTCTTT.

V gene TRBV5-5 combines with J gene TRBJ2-5; D gene uncertain. V lost 2 bases to trimming and J lost 5 bases, with 10 bases between them. Germline lookup yields CDR1 SGHKS and CDR2 YYEKEE (reference sequence). The CDR3 extends over 13 amino acids. The CDR3 DNA sequence: TGTGCCAGCAGCTTTACGAGTTCGGAGACCCAGTACTTC. Translation: CASSFTSSETQYF.

The chain links TRBV30 to TRBJ2-7, with a weak D call TRBD2 (6 bases). CDR3 length: 12 residues. V was pared by 8 bases and J by 1 base, with 12 bases between. Germline V lookup: CDR1 GTSNPN, CDR2 SVGIG (reference sequence). CDR3 residues: CAGETSSYEQYF. The CDR3 DNA reads as TGTGCCGGGGAGACTAGTTCCTACGAGCAGTACTTC. The complete variable domain, with remaining parts taken from reference TRBV30 and TRBJ2-7, reads SQTIHQWPATLVQPVGSPLSLECTVEGTSNPNLYWYRQAAGRGLQLLFYSVGIGQISSEVPQNLSASRPQDRQFILSSKKLLLSDSGFYLCAGETSSYEQYFGPGTRLTVT.

This rearrangement joins TRBV27 to TRBJ1-2, with 9 bases matching TRBD1. Losses at the gene ends were 7 bases for V and 2 bases for J; bases not matched to a gene: 11. In germline, CDR1 is MNHEY, CDR2 SMNVEV (reference sequence). This CDR3 is 16 amino acids long. The CDR3 protein is CASIEGGQGANYGYTF. DNA of the CDR3: TGTGCCAGCATTGAAGGGGGACAGGGTGCCAACTATGGCTACACCTTC.

This chain uses TRBV10-1 with TRBJ2-1, with 8 positions matching TRBD1. The CDR3 is 19 residues long. J was trimmed by 4 bases and V by 4 bases; bases with no gene match: 18. Germline assignment: CDR1 WNHNN and CDR2 SYGVQD (reference sequence). CDR3 sequence (DNA): TGCGCCAGCAGTGGAACCGGGACAGGAGACCCTCTTGGTTACAATGAGCAGTTCTTC. Residues: CASSGTGTGDPLGYNEQFF.